Each of the 17 T cell receptor beta chains below was sequenced from the same sample in a study of post-analysis software for immune sequencing data. Broader study findings: Higher frequency in patients than in controls was seen for about five TRBV segments, with TRBV5-6, TRBV5-1 and TRBV20-1 among them.

Every TCR beta cDNA library bore unique molecular identifiers. One entry per CDR3 protein results from TCRdb running MiXCR on the PCR reads. The sample contains hundreds of thousands of distinct CDR3 sequences, roughly 50% of which appear only once. These receptors lack a known antigen. Sequencing was done on a sample of blood. Source of these receptors: a girl between 10 and 17 years old with multiple sclerosis.

CDR3 region: CSARAGGSTDTQYF. The CDR3 DNA follows: TGCAGTGCTAGAGCTGGCGGGAGCACAGATACGCAGTATTTT. The chain links TRBV20-1 to TRBJ2-3; D may be TRBD2 (5 bases). Germline V lookup: CDR1 DFQATT, CDR2 SNEGSKA (reference sequence). CDR3 length equals 14 residues. V was cut by 1 base and J by 0 bases, with 8 bases left in between.

The chain joins TRBV19 to TRBJ2-7; D unresolved. CDR3 size: 14 residues. CDR1 and CDR2 (germline): LNHDA, SQIVND (reference sequence). V was shortened by 3 bases and J by 1 base, with 10 bases between the two germline ends. The CDR3 bases are TGTGCCAGTAGTATGGGCAGATCATCCTACGAGCAGTACTTC. It translates to CASSMGRSSYEQYF. Drawing the rest from reference TRBV19 and TRBJ2-7, the complete variable domain is DGGITQSPKYLFRKEGQNVTLSCEQNLNHDAMYWYRQDPGQGLRLIYYSQIVNDFQKGDIAEGYSVSREKKESFPLTVTSAQKNPTAFYLCASSMGRSSYEQYFGPGTRLTVT.

J is TRBJ2-7 and V is TRBV6-1; 12 bases are shared with TRBD2. Germline V gene sequence: CDR1 MNHNS, CDR2 SASEGT. This CDR3 is 12 amino acids long. CDR3 DNA sequence: TGTGCGACTAGCGGGAGTTCCCACGAGCAGTACTTC. Protein product: CATSGSSHEQYF.

A few counts support this clonotype. This sequence joins TRBV28 and TRBJ2-7; 13 nucleotides match TRBD2. The V gene's germline CDR1 is MDHEN and CDR2 SYDVKM. The CDR3 runs to 14 residues. Trimming removed 6 bases from V and 2 bases from J; junction bases left unmatched: 1. CDR3 in amino acids: CASSGLAGAYEQYF. As DNA, the CDR3 is TGTGCCAGCAGCGGACTAGCGGGAGCCTACGAGCAGTACTTC.

The V call is TRBV29-1, the J call TRBJ2-5; 8 positions match TRBD2. V dropped 6 bases and J dropped 5; count of bases not matched to a gene: 11. CDR3 length: 14 amino acids. Germline CDR1 reads SQVTM; CDR2 reads ANQGSEA. The CDR3 reads CSVRLASFQETQYF. CDR3 bases: TGCAGCGTCCGACTAGCGAGCTTCCAGGAGACCCAGTACTTC.

This sequence joins TRBV7-9 and TRBJ2-5; no clear D gene. Germline CDR1 SEHNR, CDR2 FQNEAQ (reference sequence). The CDR3 runs to 14 residues. Trimming stripped 3 bases from V and 5 bases from J, with 13 bases between. The CDR3, as DNA: TGTGCCAGCAGCTTTTCATGGGAAGAGGAGACCCAGTACTTC. It translates to CASSFSWEEETQYF.

This sequence joins TRBV12-3 or TRBV12-4 and TRBJ2-3, with 10 bases fitting TRBD2. CDR3 length: 18 amino acids. The V segment lost 7 bases and the J segment 1 base; nucleotides outside the gene matches: 14. The CDR3 spells CASITSGVRSNCTDTQYF. CDR3 bases: TGTGCCAGCATTACTAGCGGGGTTCGCTCCAACTGCACAGATACGCAGTATTTT.

This chain links TRBV6-4 with TRBJ2-1, with TRBD2 matching 11 bases. The CDR3 contains 15 residues. V gave up 4 bases and J gave up 9 bases; unmatched junction bases: 8. CDR1 is MRHNA and CDR2 is SNTAGT in the germline V gene. The CDR3 DNA reads TGTGCCAGCAGTGTACTAGCGGGGGATCCCTCTGAGCAGTTCTTC. Encoded protein: CASSVLAGDPSEQFF.

The chain employs TRBV5-1 and TRBJ2-5, with TRBD2 matching 11 bases. Per germline, CDR1 SGHRS and CDR2 YFSETQ. The CDR3 contains 16 residues. Germline trimming cut 4 bases from V and 3 bases from J; bases unmatched to any gene: 8. The CDR3 loop is CASSRTPGLAEETQYF. The CDR3 bases are TGCGCCAGCAGCCGAACACCGGGACTAGCGGAAGAGACCCAGTACTTC.

The chain recombines TRBV18 with TRBJ2-3; 7 nucleotides align to TRBD2. This CDR3 has 15 residues. The V gene end was trimmed by 6 bases and the J gene end by 2 bases; junction bases not matched to a gene: 8. Germline CDR1 and CDR2: KGHSH and LQKENI. The CDR3 region has the DNA TGTGCCAGCTCCGCGAGCGGGACCATCACAGATACGCAGTATTTT. Amino acids: CASSASGTITDTQYF.

This chain connects TRBV20-1 to TRBJ2-5; D may be TRBD1 or TRBD2 (5 bases each). Germline CDR1 and CDR2: DFQATT and SNEGSKA (reference sequence). Trimming took off 5 bases at V and 9 bases at J, with 19 bases between the two ends. This CDR3 is 13 amino acids long. CDR3 in amino acids: CSALQDPRGAQYF. Written as DNA, the CDR3 is TGCAGTGCTTTGCAGGACCCCCGAGGGGCCCAGTACTTC.

The V gene is TRBV9, the J gene TRBJ1-2; maybe TRBD1 (5 bases). The CDR3 totals 16 residues. Germline V CDR1 and CDR2: SGDLS, YYNGEE. Trimming stripped 3 bases from V and 0 bases from J, with 15 bases between. The CDR3 DNA is TGTGCCAGCAGCGCCCAAGAGGGGCGGGCTAACTATGGCTACACCTTC. This gives the protein CASSAQEGRANYGYTF.

Written as DNA, the CDR3 is TGTGCCAGCAGCGTAAAGGCGGCCTCGGGTGTTGAGCAGTTCTTC. This codes for CASSVKAASGVEQFF. The chain couples TRBV9 to TRBJ2-1; D gene unclear. V shed 1 base and J shed 9 bases, with 17 bases lying between them. The germline gives CDR1 SGDLS, CDR2 YYNGEE. This CDR3 contains 15 residues.

The CDR3 sequence is CASSLLAFEVTGANVLTF. In nucleotides, the CDR3 is TGTGCCAGCAGCCTACTAGCGTTCGAGGTGACTGGGGCCAACGTCCTGACTTTC. The rearrangement joins TRBV6-1 to TRBJ2-6, with 7 bases fitting TRBD2. The germline CDR1 and CDR2 sequences are MNHNS and SASEGT. The CDR3 has 18 amino acids. V trimming: 6 bases; J trimming: 2 bases; junction bases outside the gene matches: 13.

This clonotype was recorded a few times. V is TRBV20-1 and J is TRBJ1-2; TRBD1 matches at 8 bases. V was clipped by 4 bases and J by 4 bases; unmatched bases: 2. The CDR3 loop spans 12 amino acids. Germline V lookup: CDR1 DFQATT, CDR2 SNEGSKA (reference sequence). CDR3 protein: CSATRGPYGYTF. The CDR3, as DNA: TGCAGTGCTACCAGGGGGCCCTATGGCTACACCTTC.

V is TRBV7-3 and J is TRBJ2-6, with unresolved D. Trimming removed 5 bases from V and 2 bases from J, with 10 bases in between. The CDR3 is 15 amino acids. Germline CDR1 SGHTA, CDR2 FQGTGA. The CDR3 loop reads CASSLGRAGANVLTF. As DNA, the CDR3 is TGTGCCAGCAGCCTAGGACGTGCTGGGGCCAACGTCCTGACTTTC.

This clonotype was observed a handful of times. The V gene is TRBV7-3, the J gene TRBJ2-7; tentative D call: TRBD1 (5 bases). The ends were cut back, 5 bases at V and 2 bases at J, with 16 bases in the middle. Germline V lookup: CDR1 SGHTA, CDR2 FQGTGA. The length of the CDR3 is 15 residues. The CDR3 DNA follows: TGTGCCAGCAGCATCGGCAGGGTGCGAACCTACGAGCAGTACTTC. Protein: CASSIGRVRTYEQYF. Looking up the rest from reference TRBV7-3 and TRBJ2-7 gives the full variable domain: GAGVSQTPSNKVTEKGKYVELRCDPISGHTALYWYRQSLGQGPEFLIYFQGTGAADDSGLPNDRFFAVRPEGSVSTLKIQRTERGDSAVYLCASSIGRVRTYEQYFGPGTRLTVT.